This T cell receptor beta chain derives from a study of cytomegalovirus exposure and HLA in healthy donors. Primers: 60 Vbeta forward and 13 Jbeta reverse. The data were produced by immunoSEQ multiplex PCR, yet TCRdb's version contains in-frame clones alone and is incomplete. This table holds 150,000 to 200,000 clones, almost 80% found once. Healthy people donating bone marrow made up the donors. As regards this clone: Antigen specificity is unknown.

Study observations and caveats: The study dropped some indistinguishable V segments, TRBV6-2 and TRBV6-3 among them. When presence/absence was analysed, sequencing depth was taken to be roughly uniform across donors.

V was trimmed by 6 bases and J by 0 bases, leaving 12 bases between them. Germline loops: CDR1 MRHNA, CDR2 SNTAGT. The CDR3 contains 15 residues. V and J are TRBV6-4 and TRBJ1-5, with TRBD1 as a possible D gene (5 bases). Sequencing used PBMCs. The TCR sequence derives from a man aged 25-45 years in good health and CMV-seronegative. DNA for the CDR3: TGTGCCAGCAGACCATCGGACACTAGCAATCAGCCCCAGCATTTT. This gives the protein CASRPSDTSNQPQHF.